The clone carrying this TCR beta chain was seen repeatedly, ten times or more. What it binds is not known. TCRdb re-called the reads through MiXCR, storing one row per CDR3 protein. The sample consists of 200,000 to 300,000 distinct CDR3 sequences, 12% to 15% of them appearing once. The data derive from a study of T cell repertoires in cytomegalovirus infection. Overall study: Public TCR beta signatures were indicative of both CMV infection and a matching HLA type. Notes on the study in general: Dominating the ex vivo response were TCR beta clonotypes that were CMV-specific and HLA-C-restricted.

With 6 bases removed from V and 0 bases from J, the gap between germline ends came to 11 bases. The CDR3 is 14 amino acids. This TCR derives from a human donor in good health (CMV status not recorded). Some clones in this sample may be carry-over from other donors' samples. The sequencing sample was made of PBMCs. The chain uses TRBV12-3 or TRBV12-4 and TRBJ1-1; D gene unclear. Written as DNA, the CDR3 is TGTGCCAGCAGGACACACGGTATGAACACTGAAGCTTTCTTT. It yields the protein CASRTHGMNTEAFF.